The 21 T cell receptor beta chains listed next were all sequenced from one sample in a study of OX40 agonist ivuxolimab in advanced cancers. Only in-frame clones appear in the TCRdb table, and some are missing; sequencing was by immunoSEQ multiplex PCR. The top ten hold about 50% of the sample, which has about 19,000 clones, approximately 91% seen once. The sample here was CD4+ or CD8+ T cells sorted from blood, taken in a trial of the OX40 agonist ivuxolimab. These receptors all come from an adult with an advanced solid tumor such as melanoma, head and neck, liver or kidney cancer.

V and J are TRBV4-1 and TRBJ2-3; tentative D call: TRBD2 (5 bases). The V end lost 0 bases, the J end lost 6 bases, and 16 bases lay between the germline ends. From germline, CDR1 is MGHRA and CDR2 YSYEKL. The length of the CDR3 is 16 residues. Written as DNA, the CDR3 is TGCGCCAGCAGCCAAGACCCCCCCGGGGTCGAGGATACGCAGTATTTT. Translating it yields CASSQDPPGVEDTQYF.

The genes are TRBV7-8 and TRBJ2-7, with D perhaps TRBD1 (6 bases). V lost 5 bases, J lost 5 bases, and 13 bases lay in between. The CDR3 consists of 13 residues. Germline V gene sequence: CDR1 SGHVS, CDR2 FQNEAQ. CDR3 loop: CASSPNWDNEQYF. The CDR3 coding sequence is TGTGCCAGCAGCCCTAACTGGGACAACGAGCAGTACTTC.

CDR3 loop: CATSSRTSGRYEQYF. The CDR3, as DNA: TGTGCCACCAGCTCCCGGACTAGCGGGAGGTACGAGCAGTACTTC. The V gene is TRBV15, the J gene TRBJ2-7; 14 bases map to TRBD2. Germline assignment: CDR1 LNHNV and CDR2 YYDKDF (reference sequence). V was pared by 5 bases and J by 4 bases, with 4 bases of the junction left unmatched. The CDR3 is 15 residues long.

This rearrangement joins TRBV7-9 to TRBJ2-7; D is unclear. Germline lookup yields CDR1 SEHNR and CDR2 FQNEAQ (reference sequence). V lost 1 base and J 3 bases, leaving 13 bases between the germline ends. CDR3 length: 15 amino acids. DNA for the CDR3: TGTGCCAGCAGCTTAGGGGGTCAGGCCGTCTACGAGCAGTACTTC. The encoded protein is CASSLGGQAVYEQYF.

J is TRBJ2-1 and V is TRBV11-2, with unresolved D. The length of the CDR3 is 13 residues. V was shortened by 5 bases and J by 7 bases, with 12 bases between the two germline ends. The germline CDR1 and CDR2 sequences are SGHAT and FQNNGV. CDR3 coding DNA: TGTGCCAGCAGCGCACTACGACGAAATGAGCAGTTCTTC. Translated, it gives CASSALRRNEQFF.

In DNA form, the CDR3 reads TGTGCCAGCAGTTTGCCGGGACTAGCAGTTGCGGATACGCAGTATTTT. Residues: CASSLPGLAVADTQYF. The rearrangement joins TRBV28 to TRBJ2-3; 9 bases line up with TRBD2. With 3 bases clipped from V and 6 bases from J, the junction kept 10 bases outside the gene matches. The CDR3 is 16 residues long. CDR1 MDHEN and CDR2 SYDVKM come from the germline V gene.

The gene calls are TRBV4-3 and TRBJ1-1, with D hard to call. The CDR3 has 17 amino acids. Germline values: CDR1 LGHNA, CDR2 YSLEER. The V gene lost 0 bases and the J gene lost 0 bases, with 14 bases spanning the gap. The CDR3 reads CASSQDRLGSMNTEAFF. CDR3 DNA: TGCGCCAGCAGCCAAGATCGGTTAGGCAGCATGAACACTGAAGCTTTCTTT.

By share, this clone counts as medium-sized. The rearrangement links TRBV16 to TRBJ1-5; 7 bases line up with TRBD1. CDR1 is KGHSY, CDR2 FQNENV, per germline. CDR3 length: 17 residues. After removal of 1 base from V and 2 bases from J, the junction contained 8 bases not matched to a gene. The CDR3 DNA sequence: TGTGCCAGCAGCCAATTAACAGGGGATCGGGGCAATCAGCCCCAGCATTTT. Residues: CASSQLTGDRGNQPQHF.

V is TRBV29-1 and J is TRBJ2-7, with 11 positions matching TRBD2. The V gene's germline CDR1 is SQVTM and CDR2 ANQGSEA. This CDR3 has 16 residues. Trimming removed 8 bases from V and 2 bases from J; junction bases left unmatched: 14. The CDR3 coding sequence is TGCAGCTTTGTCCAGTCCGGGACTAGCGGCACCTACGAGCAGTACTTC. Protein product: CSFVQSGTSGTYEQYF.

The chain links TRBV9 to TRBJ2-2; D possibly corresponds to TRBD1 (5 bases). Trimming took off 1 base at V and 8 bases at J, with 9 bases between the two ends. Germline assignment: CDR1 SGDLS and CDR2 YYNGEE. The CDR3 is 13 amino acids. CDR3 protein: CASSVPGQGELFF. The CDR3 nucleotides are TGTGCCAGCAGCGTACCAGGGCAGGGGGAGCTGTTTTTT. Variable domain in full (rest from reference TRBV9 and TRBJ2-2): DSGVTQTPKHLITATGQRVTLRCSPRSGDLSVYWYQQSLDQGLQFLIQYYNGEERAKGNILERFSAQQFPDLHSELNLSSLELGDSALYFCASSVPGQGELFFGEGSRLTVL.

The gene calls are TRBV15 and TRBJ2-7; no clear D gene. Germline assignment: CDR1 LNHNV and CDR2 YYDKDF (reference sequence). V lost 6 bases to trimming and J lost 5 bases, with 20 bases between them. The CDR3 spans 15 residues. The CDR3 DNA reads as TGTGCCACCAGGAACAAGGAAACGGGCTCTAACGAGCAGTACTTC. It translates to CATRNKETGSNEQYF.

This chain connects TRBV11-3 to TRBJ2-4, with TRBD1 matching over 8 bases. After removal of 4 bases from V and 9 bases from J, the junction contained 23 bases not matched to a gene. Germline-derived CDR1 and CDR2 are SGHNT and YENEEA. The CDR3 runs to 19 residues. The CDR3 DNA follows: TGTGCCAGCAGCTACCCTCGGCTTAGGGCAGGGGGCGACCTCGTCATTCAGTACTTC. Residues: CASSYPRLRAGGDLVIQYF.

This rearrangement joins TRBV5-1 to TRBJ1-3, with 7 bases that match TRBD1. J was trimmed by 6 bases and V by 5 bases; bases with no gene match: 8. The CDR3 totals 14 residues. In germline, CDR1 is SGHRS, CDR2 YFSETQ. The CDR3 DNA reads TGCGCCAGCAGTTTCGACAGGGTCGAAAACACCATATATTTT. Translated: CASSFDRVENTIYF.

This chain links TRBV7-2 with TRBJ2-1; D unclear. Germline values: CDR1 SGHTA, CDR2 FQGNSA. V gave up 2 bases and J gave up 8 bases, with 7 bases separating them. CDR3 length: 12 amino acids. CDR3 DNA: TGTGCCAGCAGCTTAATGTTTCATGAGCAGTTCTTC. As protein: CASSLMFHEQFF.

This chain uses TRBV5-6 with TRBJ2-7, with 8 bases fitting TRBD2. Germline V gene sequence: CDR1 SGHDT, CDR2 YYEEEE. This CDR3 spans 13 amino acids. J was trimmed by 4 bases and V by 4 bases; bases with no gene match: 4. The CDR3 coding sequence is TGTGCCAGCAGCCCGAGCGGGAGTTACGAGCAGTACTTC. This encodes CASSPSGSYEQYF. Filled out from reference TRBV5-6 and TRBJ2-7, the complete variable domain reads DAGVTQSPTHLIKTRGQQVTLRCSPKSGHDTVSWYQQALGQGPQFIFQYYEEEERQRGNFPDRFSGHQFPNYSSELNVNALLLGDSALYLCASSPSGSYEQYFGPGTRLTVT.

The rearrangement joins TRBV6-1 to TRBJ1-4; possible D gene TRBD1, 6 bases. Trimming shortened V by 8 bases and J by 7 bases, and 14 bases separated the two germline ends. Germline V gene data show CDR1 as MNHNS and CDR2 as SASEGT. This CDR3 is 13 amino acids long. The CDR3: CASLFGGAEKLFF. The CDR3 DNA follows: TGTGCCAGCCTGTTCGGGGGCGCTGAAAAACTGTTTTTT.

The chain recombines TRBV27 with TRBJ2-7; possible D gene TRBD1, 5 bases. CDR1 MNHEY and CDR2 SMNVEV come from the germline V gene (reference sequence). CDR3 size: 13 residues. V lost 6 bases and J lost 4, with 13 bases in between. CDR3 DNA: TGTGCCAGCAGCCTGACAGCACTATACGAGCAGTACTTC. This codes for CASSLTALYEQYF.

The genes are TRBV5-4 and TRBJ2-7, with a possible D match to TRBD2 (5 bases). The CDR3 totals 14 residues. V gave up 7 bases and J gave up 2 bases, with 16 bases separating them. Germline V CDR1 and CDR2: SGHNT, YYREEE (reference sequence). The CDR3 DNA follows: TGTGCCAGCCACTCCCGGGGATCAGCCTACGAGCAGTACTTC. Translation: CASHSRGSAYEQYF.

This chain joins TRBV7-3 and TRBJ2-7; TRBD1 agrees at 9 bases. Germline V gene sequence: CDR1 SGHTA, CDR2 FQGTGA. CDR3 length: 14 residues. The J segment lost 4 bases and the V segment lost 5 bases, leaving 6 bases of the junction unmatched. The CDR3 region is CASSTGTGPYEQYF. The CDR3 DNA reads TGTGCCAGCAGCACCGGGACAGGGCCATACGAGCAGTACTTC.

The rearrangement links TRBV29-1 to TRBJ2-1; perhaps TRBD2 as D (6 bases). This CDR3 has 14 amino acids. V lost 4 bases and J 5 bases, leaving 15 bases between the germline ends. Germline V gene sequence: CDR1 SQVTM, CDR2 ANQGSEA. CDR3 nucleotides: TGCAGCGTTGGGTTAGTAGCGGAAAACAATGAGCAGTTCTTC. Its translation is CSVGLVAENNEQFF.

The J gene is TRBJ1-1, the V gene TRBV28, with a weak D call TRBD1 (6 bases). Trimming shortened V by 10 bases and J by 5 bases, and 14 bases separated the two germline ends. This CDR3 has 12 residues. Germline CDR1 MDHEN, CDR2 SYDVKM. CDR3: CATGRGVTEAFF. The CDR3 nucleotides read TGTGCCACGGGGAGGGGGGTAACTGAAGCTTTCTTT.